One and the same sample provided the 6 T cell receptor beta chains below, sequenced in a study of blood T cell repertoires in COVID-19. The assay was immunoSEQ multiplex PCR, and TCRdb's table has in-frame clones only and misses some. The profile shows over 250,000 clones, 85% to 90% of them singletons. The sequencing sample was made of peripheral blood. Every receptor here comes from a woman aged 45-60 years with COVID-19, enrolled during active disease.

This clone was counted a single time. The chain combines TRBV3-1 (or the pseudogene TRBV3-2) with TRBJ2-2; D remains ambiguous. Trimming stripped 1 base from V and 7 bases from J, with 4 bases between. The CDR3 is made up of 12 amino acids. Germline V lookup: CDR1 LGHDT, CDR2 YNNKEL (reference sequence). The CDR3 DNA reads as TGTGCCAGCAGCCAAGGTCACGGGGAGCTGTTTTTT. Its protein is CASSQGHGELFF.

This chain joins TRBV19 and TRBJ2-5, with TRBD2 matching 10 bases. V was clipped by 4 bases and J by 4 bases; unmatched bases: 6. The CDR3 is made up of 15 amino acids. Germline loops: CDR1 LNHDA, CDR2 SQIVND (reference sequence). CDR3 sequence reads: CASSTLAGVGETQYF. CDR3 nucleotides: TGTGCCAGTAGTACTCTAGCGGGAGTCGGAGAGACCCAGTACTTC.

The chain has TRBV24-1 and TRBJ2-3; 15 nucleotides align to TRBD2. J lost 2 bases, V lost 4 bases, and 6 bases had no gene match. Per the germline V gene, CDR1 is KGHDR and CDR2 is SFDVKD. The CDR3 consists of 18 residues. CDR3 protein: CATSDSGTSGRPTDTQYF. Written as DNA, the CDR3 is TGTGCCACCAGTGACTCCGGGACTAGCGGGAGGCCCACAGATACGCAGTATTTT.

This chain joins TRBV6-6 and TRBJ1-2; the D gene is possibly TRBD1 (5 bases). V was pared by 5 bases and J by 6 bases, with 16 bases between. CDR3 size: 14 residues. Germline values: CDR1 MNHNY, CDR2 SVGAGI (reference sequence). The CDR3 DNA reads as TGTGCCAGCAGTACCCGGACATTGGTTGATGGCTACACCTTC. Its translation is CASSTRTLVDGYTF.

The chain has TRBV4-2 and TRBJ1-2; a possible D gene is TRBD1 (5 bases). V was cut by 0 bases and J by 6 bases, with 20 bases left in between. This CDR3 comprises 17 residues. Germline V CDR1 and CDR2: LGHNA, YNFKEQ. The CDR3, as DNA: TGTGCCAGCAGCCAAGAAGAAGGGAGGGGTCGCGGGCATGGCTACACCTTC. Translating gives CASSQEEGRGRGHGYTF.

The chain uses TRBV7-9 and TRBJ1-5, with a possible D match to TRBD1 (5 bases). The CDR3 covers 14 residues. Trimming removed 4 bases from V and 6 bases from J, with 13 bases in between. Germline V gene sequence: CDR1 SEHNR, CDR2 FQNEAQ (reference sequence). The CDR3 sequence is CASSSDTSSQPQHF. DNA for the CDR3: TGTGCCAGCAGCTCGGACACTAGCTCTCAGCCCCAGCATTTT.